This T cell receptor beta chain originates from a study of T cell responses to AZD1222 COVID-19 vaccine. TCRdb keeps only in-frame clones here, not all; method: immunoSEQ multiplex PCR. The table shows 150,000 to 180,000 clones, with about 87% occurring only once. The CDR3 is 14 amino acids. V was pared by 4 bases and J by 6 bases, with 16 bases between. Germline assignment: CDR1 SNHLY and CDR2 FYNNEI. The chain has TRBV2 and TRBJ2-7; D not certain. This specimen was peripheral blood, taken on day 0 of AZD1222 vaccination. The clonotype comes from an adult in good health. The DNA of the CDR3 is TGTGCCAGCAGTGGTAATGGGGATCTCAGCGAGCAGTACTTC. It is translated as CASSGNGDLSEQYF.